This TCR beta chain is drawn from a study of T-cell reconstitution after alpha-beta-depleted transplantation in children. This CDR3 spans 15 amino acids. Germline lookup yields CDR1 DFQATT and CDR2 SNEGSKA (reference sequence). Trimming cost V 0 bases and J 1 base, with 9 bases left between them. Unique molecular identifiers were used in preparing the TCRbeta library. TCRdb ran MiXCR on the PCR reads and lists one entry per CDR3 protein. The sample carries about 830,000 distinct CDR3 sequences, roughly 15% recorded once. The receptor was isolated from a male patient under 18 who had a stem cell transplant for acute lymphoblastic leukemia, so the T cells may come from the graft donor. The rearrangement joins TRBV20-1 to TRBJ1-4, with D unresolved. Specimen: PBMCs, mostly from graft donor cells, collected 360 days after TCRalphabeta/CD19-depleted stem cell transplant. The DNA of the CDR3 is TGCAGTGCTAGAGATTTCCTACGAACTAATGAAAAACTGTTTTTT. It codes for CSARDFLRTNEKLFF.